Included here is one T cell receptor beta chain sequence, with context. Its cognate antigen is unknown. The CDR3 loop spans 13 amino acids. V gave up 6 bases and J gave up 8 bases; unmatched junction bases: 9. Germline V lookup: CDR1 MNHNS, CDR2 SASEGT. Some clones are missing from TCRdb's copy, which holds only in-frame ones; the method was immunoSEQ multiplex PCR. The sample records some 1.5 million clones, roughly 97% being singletons. The source of the sample is a study of shared clonotypes between healthy human individuals. At the level of the study: CD8 memory received one plate per donor, CD8 naive two, CD4 memory three and CD4 naive three. Findings of the study overall: Only blood samples were collected, and tissue repertoires likely differ.

The sequencing sample was made of naive CD4+ T cells sorted from blood. Subset given: CD45RA+ positively selected. The sequence was obtained from a man aged 30 to 39 in good health. The chain links TRBV6-1 to TRBJ1-2; 7 bases fit TRBD1. CDR3: CASRTGASLGYTF. The CDR3 DNA is TGTGCCAGCAGAACAGGGGCCTCGCTCGGCTACACCTTC.